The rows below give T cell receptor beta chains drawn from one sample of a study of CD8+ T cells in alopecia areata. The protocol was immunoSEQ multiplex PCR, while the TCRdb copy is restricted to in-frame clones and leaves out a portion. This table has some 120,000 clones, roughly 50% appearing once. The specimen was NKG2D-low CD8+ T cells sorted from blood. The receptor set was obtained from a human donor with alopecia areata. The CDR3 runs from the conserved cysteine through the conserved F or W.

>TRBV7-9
CASSHERRSGANVLTF
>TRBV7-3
CASSGQGHDTQYF
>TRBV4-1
CASSHPGGLAREQYF
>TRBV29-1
CSVEEVQAPQETQYF
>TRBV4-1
CASSQVGRRLNDRGAFF
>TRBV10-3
CAIRDTETAETQYF
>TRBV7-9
CASSLGDRPDYERQYF
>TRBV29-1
CSVYDGELFF
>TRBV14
CASSQVLAGVSEQFF
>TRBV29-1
CSVRDVYRGNTEAFF
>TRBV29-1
CSGDLNTEAFF
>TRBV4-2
CASSQGPRAHNEQFF
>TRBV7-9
CASSLPTSRRETQYF
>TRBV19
CASRPGPGGVNEQFF
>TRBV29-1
CSVEGIGLAGGVTQYF
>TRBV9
CASSVEGTGELFF
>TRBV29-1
CSFLAGDAKNIQYF
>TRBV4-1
CASSQRPLDRELFF
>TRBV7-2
CASSDGGREQYF
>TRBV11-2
CASGNRGAQETQYF
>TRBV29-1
CSVGSGDEQYF
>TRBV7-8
CASSLWGSGYEQYF
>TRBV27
CASSLKATGYEQYF
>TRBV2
CASSPGTAYF
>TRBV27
CASILTATYGYTF
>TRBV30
CACHQRGSDEQYF
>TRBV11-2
CASSLVGEQYF
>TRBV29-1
CSILGTAGYEQYF
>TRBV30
CAWSVPTTPNTEAFF
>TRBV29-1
CSSLSGSSDTQYF
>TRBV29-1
CSVDRGVVNEQFF
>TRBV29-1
CSVLLVRGTGELFF
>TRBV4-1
CASSQVSDQPQHF
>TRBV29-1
CSVDGAGSSYEQYF
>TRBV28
CASSSRTGHNTGELFF
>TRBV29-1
CSVPTGQETQYF
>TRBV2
CASSEPAQETQYF